One and the same sample provided the 30 T cell receptor beta chains below, sequenced in a study of shared clonotypes between healthy human individuals. This table comes from immunoSEQ multiplex PCR, and its TCRdb copy is limited to in-frame clones, with some not included. The sample includes about 1.5 million clones, roughly 96% seen only once; the top ten take 1% to 1.5%. Sequenced input: naive CD4+ T cells sorted from blood. Subset given: CD45RA+ positively selected. Receptors were obtained from a man aged 30 to 45 in good health.

The chain uses TRBV28 and TRBJ1-1; D remains unclear. V lost 6 bases, J lost 1 base, and 12 bases lay in between. The CDR3 has 14 amino acids. Germline CDR1 MDHEN, CDR2 SYDVKM. CDR3 sequence: CASSQTPPNTEAFF. As DNA, the CDR3 is TGTGCCAGCAGCCAGACCCCACCGAACACTGAAGCTTTCTTT.

The chain links TRBV7-3 to TRBJ2-3, with TRBD1 matching over 7 bases. The CDR3 covers 13 residues. CDR1 SGHTA and CDR2 FQGTGA come from the germline V gene. V shed 1 base, J shed 6 bases, and the junction held 1 base outside the gene matches. As DNA, the CDR3 is TGTGCCAGCAGCTTAATGACAGGGGATACGCAGTATTTT. Protein product: CASSLMTGDTQYF.

The CDR3 spells CASSVGRVERESPDTQYF. As DNA, the CDR3 is TGTGCCAGCAGCGTAGGTCGAGTGGAGCGGGAGAGCCCAGATACGCAGTATTTT. V and J are TRBV9 and TRBJ2-3; 8 bases fit TRBD2. This CDR3 is 18 amino acids long. Trimming took 0 bases from V and 4 from J; bases not matched to a gene: 13. The germline gives CDR1 SGDLS, CDR2 YYNGEE.

Regarding this clone: One end of the junction is discordant with germline, which a read error may explain. V gene TRBV7-7 combines with J gene TRBJ2-7; D is undetermined. The CDR3 is 13 residues long. CDR1 is SSHAT, CDR2 FNYEAQ, per germline (reference sequence). This CDR3 is CASSSGVGYEQYF. CDR3 DNA: TGTGCTAGCAGCTCTGGAGTCGGCTACGAGCAGTACTTC.

The chain employs TRBV27 and TRBJ2-5; no definite D call. V was pared by 2 bases and J by 7 bases, with 14 bases between. This CDR3 has 14 residues. Germline V gene lookup returns CDR1 MNHEY and CDR2 SMNVEV (reference sequence). CDR3 sequence reads: CASSLGIGSGTQYF. The CDR3 DNA reads as TGTGCCAGCAGTTTAGGTATCGGGTCCGGGACCCAGTACTTC.

The chain has TRBV14 and TRBJ2-1; D is perhaps TRBD2 (6 bases). This CDR3 spans 15 amino acids. The V end lost 5 bases, the J end lost 8 bases, and 19 bases lay between the germline ends. Germline lookup yields CDR1 SGHDN and CDR2 FVKESK. CDR3 DNA: TGTGCCAGCAGCATCGGGGGAGGATTGGTGGATGAGCAGTTCTTC. Amino acids: CASSIGGGLVDEQFF.

This clone was recorded once. The sample has other DNA sequences that encode this CDR3 too. The chain joins TRBV18 to TRBJ2-1; D may correspond to TRBD1 or TRBD2 (5 bases each). Looked up from germline, CDR1 is KGHSH and CDR2 is LQKENI. The CDR3 has 12 residues. Trimming cost V 6 bases and J 8 bases, with 11 bases left between them. As DNA, the CDR3 is TGTGCCAGCTCGCCTCTGGGGGATGAGCAGTTCTTC. Translated: CASSPLGDEQFF. The whole variable domain, remainder taken from reference TRBV18 and TRBJ2-1, is NAGVMQNPRHLVRRRGQEARLRCSPMKGHSHVYWYRQLPEEGLKFMVYLQKENIIDESGMPKERFSAEFPKEGPSILRIQQVVRGDSAAYFCASSPLGDEQFFGPGTRLTVL.

This chain uses TRBV6-1 with TRBJ2-2; no clear D gene. Germline V gene lookup returns CDR1 MNHNS and CDR2 SASEGT. The CDR3 contains 10 residues. Between the trimmed V and J ends, which lost 8 bases and 7 bases, there was a span of 5 bases. The CDR3 loop reads CASGYGELFF. The CDR3 DNA reads TGTGCCAGCGGGTACGGGGAGCTGTTTTTT.

Concerning this clone: The same CDR3 arises from other DNA sequences in this sample as well. The rearrangement joins TRBV9 to TRBJ2-1; D perhaps matches TRBD1 (6 bases). The CDR3 is 13 residues long. Germline-derived CDR1 and CDR2 are SGDLS and YYNGEE. V was trimmed by 1 base and J by 5 bases, leaving 7 bases between them. CDR3 coding DNA: TGTGCCAGCAGCGTATCAGGGGACAATGAGCAGTTCTTC. Its protein is CASSVSGDNEQFF.

The genes are TRBV5-1 and TRBJ2-7; D uncertain. This CDR3 is 17 amino acids long. In germline, CDR1 is SGHRS, CDR2 YFSETQ. V lost 0 bases, J lost 1 base, and 17 bases lay in between. CDR3 bases: TGCGCCAGCAGCTTGGCGGTCAGCCCAGCAGATTCCTACGAGCAGTACTTC. This sequence encodes CASSLAVSPADSYEQYF.

The chain links TRBV10-3 to TRBJ2-3; TRBD2 matches 14 bases. V lost 5 bases, J lost 3 bases, and 7 bases stayed unmatched. The V gene's germline CDR1 is ENHRY and CDR2 SYGVKD. The CDR3 totals 17 residues. The CDR3 bases are TGTGCCATCAGTTTTGGGGGGACTAGCGGGAGAACAGATACGCAGTATTTT. Protein sequence: CAISFGGTSGRTDTQYF.

J is TRBJ2-3 and V is TRBV5-1; D assignment may be TRBD1 or TRBD2 (5 bases each). V lost 7 bases and J lost 6, with 21 bases in between. Germline V gives CDR1 SGHRS, CDR2 YFSETQ. This CDR3 contains 15 residues. As DNA, the CDR3 is TGCGCCAGCGGAAGAGGGGAACGGATTTTGGATACGCAGTATTTT. Translated, it gives CASGRGERILDTQYF.

The V gene is TRBV10-3, the J gene TRBJ2-1; D gene uncertain. The germline V gene has CDR1 ENHRY and CDR2 SYGVKD. The CDR3 has 14 amino acids. V was trimmed by 2 bases and J by 1 base, leaving 6 bases between them. The CDR3 sequence: CAISEIGSYNEQFF. The CDR3 DNA reads as TGTGCCATCAGTGAGATAGGGTCCTACAATGAGCAGTTCTTC.

Of note for this clone: Other DNA sequences in the sample encode the same CDR3. CDR3 in DNA: TGTGCCAGCAGTGATAATAGTTACAATGAGCAGTTCTTC. It translates to CASSDNSYNEQFF. This sequence joins TRBV2 and TRBJ2-1; D gene unclear. CDR3 length: 13 residues. V was shortened by 3 bases and J by 4 bases, with 7 bases between the two germline ends. In germline, CDR1 is SNHLY, CDR2 FYNNEI.

The genes are TRBV19 and TRBJ2-7; TRBD1 might be the D (5 bases). CDR3 length: 15 residues. V dropped 1 base and J dropped 3 bases, with 13 bases sitting between them. Germline lookup yields CDR1 LNHDA and CDR2 SQIVND (reference sequence). The CDR3 here is CASSIVQGPVYEQYF. In nucleotides, the CDR3 is TGTGCCAGTAGTATAGTCCAGGGCCCTGTCTACGAGCAGTACTTC. Looking up the rest from reference TRBV19 and TRBJ2-7 gives the full variable domain: DGGITQSPKYLFRKEGQNVTLSCEQNLNHDAMYWYRQDPGQGLRLIYYSQIVNDFQKGDIAEGYSVSREKKESFPLTVTSAQKNPTAFYLCASSIVQGPVYEQYFGPGTRLTVT.

V gene TRBV5-1 combines with J gene TRBJ2-5, with 14 nucleotides matching TRBD2. Trimming removed 3 bases from V and 4 bases from J; junction bases left unmatched: 11. There are 18 residues in the CDR3. Germline loops: CDR1 SGHRS, CDR2 YFSETQ. Here the CDR3 reads CASSYNPGLAGGRETQYF. Here the CDR3 DNA reads TGCGCCAGCAGCTACAACCCAGGACTAGCGGGAGGACGAGAGACCCAGTACTTC.

The rearrangement joins TRBV11-2 to TRBJ2-5, with D perhaps being TRBD1 or TRBD2 (7 bases each). Germline V gene data show CDR1 as SGHAT and CDR2 as FQNNGV. V was pared by 5 bases and J by 5 bases, with 18 bases between. This CDR3 contains 15 residues. The CDR3 DNA follows: TGTGCCAGCAGCCTCCACAGGGGAGCGGGGGAGACCCAGTACTTC. Translated, it gives CASSLHRGAGETQYF. Complete variable domain (other parts from reference TRBV11-2 and TRBJ2-5): EAGVAQSPRYKIIEKRQSVAFWCNPISGHATLYWYQQILGQGPKLLIQFQNNGVVDDSQLPKDRFSAERLKGVDSTLKIQPAKLEDSAVYLCASSLHRGAGETQYFGPGTRLLVL.

In nucleotides, the CDR3 is TGTGCCAGCAGCCCGTTTGGCAGGGTTGAAAAACTGTTTTTT. Translation: CASSPFGRVEKLFF. The V call is TRBV27, the J call TRBJ1-4, with D possibly matching TRBD1 (5 bases). Trimming removed 6 bases from V and 7 bases from J, with 15 bases in between. This CDR3 has 14 amino acids. CDR1 and CDR2 from the germline V gene are MNHEY and SMNVEV (reference sequence).

The CDR3 here is CASSLGGTGGYEQYF. CDR3 DNA sequence: TGTGCCAGTAGTCTAGGTGGGACAGGGGGCTACGAGCAGTACTTC. The rearrangement uses TRBV19 and TRBJ2-7, with 11 bases lining up with TRBD1. V shed 5 bases and J 3 bases; nucleotides not matched to a gene: 6. Germline CDR1 reads LNHDA; CDR2 reads SQIVND (reference sequence). This CDR3 region has 15 residues.

The chain has TRBV2 and TRBJ1-2; weak D call: TRBD1 (6 bases). V was clipped by 3 bases and J by 6 bases, with 14 bases between them. Germline values: CDR1 SNHLY, CDR2 FYNNEI. The CDR3 totals 14 residues. The CDR3 sequence is CASSDRGRGNGYTF. CDR3 nucleotides: TGTGCCAGCAGTGATCGGGGGCGTGGGAATGGCTACACCTTC.

This chain joins TRBV28 and TRBJ1-2; the match to TRBD1 covers 7 bases. Looked up from germline, CDR1 is MDHEN and CDR2 is SYDVKM. V shed 3 bases, J shed 1 base, and the junction held 8 bases outside the gene matches. CDR3 length: 16 amino acids. For the CDR3, the DNA is TGTGCCAGCAGTTTGGGACAGAGGCTTTATAACTATGGCTACACCTTC. This translates into CASSLGQRLYNYGYTF.

The count of this clone is one. The chain is built from TRBV5-5 and TRBJ2-7; TRBD1 matches at 7 bases. CDR3 size: 15 residues. J was trimmed by 2 bases and V by 4 bases; bases with no gene match: 9. CDR1 SGHKS and CDR2 YYEKEE come from the germline V gene (reference sequence). CDR3 nucleotides: TGTGCCAGCAGCCAAAGGACAGGAGCTGCCTACGAGCAGTACTTC. Its protein is CASSQRTGAAYEQYF.

The chain joins TRBV5-1 to TRBJ2-2; D is perhaps TRBD1 (5 bases). The V end was cut by 2 bases, the J end by 4 bases, with 12 bases between. The CDR3 runs to 15 residues. In germline, CDR1 is SGHRS, CDR2 YFSETQ. In nucleotides, the CDR3 is TGCGCCAGCAGCTTCACTCAGGGAAGCACCGGGGAGCTGTTTTTT. It yields the protein CASSFTQGSTGELFF.

The chain employs TRBV10-1 and TRBJ2-2; a possible D gene is TRBD1 (5 bases). V lost 2 bases, J lost 1 base, and 8 bases lay in between. This CDR3 has 15 residues. Germline V gene sequence: CDR1 WNHNN, CDR2 SYGVQD (reference sequence). For the CDR3, the DNA is TGCGCCAGCAGTGAGCTTAGGGGGAACACCGGGGAGCTGTTTTTT. This encodes CASSELRGNTGELFF.

CDR3 residues: CASSDMGAGDTQYF. In DNA, the CDR3 is TGTGCCAGCAGTGACATGGGGGCAGGAGATACGCAGTATTTT. The chain couples TRBV6-4 to TRBJ2-3, with D maybe TRBD1 (6 bases). Between the trimmed V and J ends, which lost 2 bases and 5 bases, there was a span of 11 bases. In germline, CDR1 is MRHNA, CDR2 SNTAGT. The CDR3 sequence is 14 residues long.

The rearrangement uses TRBV5-6 and TRBJ2-2; TRBD2 is a possible D gene (6 bases). Germline V gene lookup returns CDR1 SGHDT and CDR2 YYEEEE. The CDR3 loop spans 16 amino acids. V lost 3 bases to trimming and J lost 1 base, with 13 bases between them. The CDR3 DNA follows: TGTGCCAGCAGCTCCCCGGGACTTCGGAACACCGGGGAGCTGTTTTTT. This translates into CASSSPGLRNTGELFF.

The chain employs TRBV5-1 and TRBJ1-3; D not resolved. With 3 bases removed from V and 2 bases from J, the gap between germline ends came to 15 bases. CDR1 SGHRS and CDR2 YFSETQ come from the germline V gene. CDR3 length: 16 amino acids. CDR3 sequence (DNA): TGCGCCAGCAGCTCGGCTACCCGGACTGCTGGAAACACCATATATTTT. This encodes CASSSATRTAGNTIYF.

This clone was recorded once. The chain combines TRBV7-9 with TRBJ2-7; D remains ambiguous. Germline loops: CDR1 SEHNR, CDR2 FQNEAQ (reference sequence). The CDR3 consists of 16 residues. Trimming left V 5 bases short and J 0 bases short, with 17 bases between. As DNA, the CDR3 is TGTGCCAGCAGCGCCCCATCTCACTGGGACTCCTACGAGCAGTACTTC. Its translation is CASSAPSHWDSYEQYF.

The rearrangement uses TRBV18 and TRBJ2-7; D remains unclear. There are 15 residues in the CDR3. Germline V gene lookup returns CDR1 KGHSH and CDR2 LQKENI. Trimming left V 3 bases short and J 3 bases short, with 15 bases between. CDR3 residues: CASSPGALGYYEQYF. The CDR3, as DNA: TGTGCCAGCTCACCGGGTGCTTTGGGATACTACGAGCAGTACTTC.

The chain carries TRBV10-3 and TRBJ2-5, with D perhaps TRBD1 (6 bases). Deletions cut 10 bases from V and 5 bases from J, with 17 bases between. Germline CDR1 reads ENHRY; CDR2 reads SYGVKD. The CDR3 is 13 residues long. The CDR3 nucleotides read TGTGCCACCACCAAGAACAGGGATGAGACCCAGTACTTC. Translated: CATTKNRDETQYF.